Listed below are T cell receptor beta chains from one sample, sequenced in a study of blood T cells in healthy people across ages. TCRdb used MiXCR to reprocess the 5' RACE reads, holding one entry per CDR3 protein. This table holds about 730,000 distinct CDR3 sequences, approximately 39% found once. Sample: blood. Source of these receptors: a woman between 55 and 75 years old in good health. The CDR3 runs from the conserved cysteine through the conserved F or W. The D gene is left open where the match is weak. Rows may omit the clone size; those that give it use once, few, many or a size class.

clone_size j_call v_call d_call cdr3_nt cdr3_aa
- TRBJ1-2 TRBV29-1 - TGCAGCGGGGGACTGGCTAACTATGGCTACACCTTC CSGGLANYGYTF
few TRBJ2-7 TRBV27 - TGTGCCAGCAGTTTAGTAGCGTTCCACGAGCAGTACTTC CASSLVAFHEQYF
- TRBJ2-7 TRBV15 - TGTGCCACCAACAGAGATGATGCGGCTCCTAGTTACGAGCAGTACTTC CATNRDDAAPSYEQYF
- TRBJ2-3 TRBV19 - TGTGCCAGTAGTATCACTAGCAGGGATACGCAGTATTTT CASSITSRDTQYF
few TRBJ2-3 TRBV20-1 - TGCAGTGCTAGAGGGACCTCTCAGAGCACAGATACGCAGTATTTT CSARGTSQSTDTQYF
many TRBJ2-7 TRBV28 - TGTGCCAGCAGTGCCGTCTCCTACGAGCAGTACTTC CASSAVSYEQYF
- TRBJ2-5 TRBV5-1 TRBD2 TGCGCCAGCAGCTTGGAACTAGCGGGAGGCCTCTCCTACAATGAGCAGTACTTC CASSLELAGGLSYNEQYF
few TRBJ1-4 TRBV7-2 - TGTGCCAGCAGCTTAGTTGCCAGTGAAAAACTGTTTTTT CASSLVASEKLFF
few TRBJ1-4 TRBV27 - TGTGCCAGCAGTTTTAGATCTGCAACTAATGAAAAACTGTTTTTT CASSFRSATNEKLFF
- TRBJ2-1 TRBV25-1 - TGTGCCAGCAGTGAGGAGGAGGGCGGGGTCAATGAGCAGTTCTTC CASSEEEGGVNEQFF
- TRBJ1-1 TRBV3-1 - TGTGCCAGCAGCCCCAGGAGGTCTGAAGCTTTCTTT CASSPRRSEAFF
- TRBJ2-7 TRBV20-1 TRBD2 TGCAGTGCTGGGTCCTGGGGTAGCGGGTCCTACGAGCAGTACTTC CSAGSWGSGSYEQYF
once TRBJ2-5 TRBV25-1 - TGTGCCAGCAGTGAATACGGGGTAGAGGAGACCCAGTACTTC CASSEYGVEETQYF
- TRBJ2-3 TRBV5-1 TRBD2 TGCGCCAGCAGCTTGGAGGTCTCTAGCGGGGGACATAGCACAGATACGCAGTATTTT CASSLEVSSGGHSTDTQYF
once TRBJ2-1 TRBV20-1 TRBD2 TGCAGTGCTAGCGTGCGGGAGCGAGGGGAGCAGTTCTTC CSASVRERGEQFF
- TRBJ2-3 TRBV21-1 - TGTGCCAGCAGCAAAGACAGGAACACAGATACGCAGTATTTT CASSKDRNTDTQYF
- TRBJ2-5 TRBV25-1 TRBD2 TGTGCCAGCAGTGAATTACCTCGACTAGCGGGAGGTGCGAGGGCAGAGACCCAGTACTTC CASSELPRLAGGARAETQYF
few TRBJ1-4 TRBV7-9 - TGTGCCAGCAGCGAACTAGGACGGAATGAAAAACTGTTTTTT CASSELGRNEKLFF
- TRBJ2-3 TRBV5-1 - TGCGCCAGCAGCTTGTTGGGACCAGACACAGATACGCAGTATTTT CASSLLGPDTDTQYF
few TRBJ2-5 TRBV20-1 TRBD2 TGCAGTGCTAGCTTGACTAGCGGGAAGGAGACCCAGTACTTC CSASLTSGKETQYF
- TRBJ2-1 TRBV20-1 TRBD2 TGCAGTGCGGTTAGCGGGACCTCCGGTATTGAGCAGTTCTTC CSAVSGTSGIEQFF
- TRBJ2-2 TRBV5-1 TRBD1 TGCGCCAGCAGCGACCAGGGACAGGCCGGCACCGGGGAGCTGTTTTTT CASSDQGQAGTGELFF
- TRBJ1-1 TRBV6-5 TRBD1 TGTGCCAGCAGTTACGGCGGGACAGTCATGAACACTGAAGCTTTCTTT CASSYGGTVMNTEAFF
many TRBJ2-5 TRBV3-1 - TGTGCCAGCAGCCGGGGAGAGACCCAGTACTTC CASSRGETQYF
- TRBJ1-1 TRBV5-5 TRBD1 TGTGCCAGCAGCCCCTCCCGGACAGGAATGAACACTGAAGCTTTCTTT CASSPSRTGMNTEAFF
- TRBJ2-3 TRBV29-1 - TGCAGCGTGGGGGGGGCCCCGCCGACAGACACGCAGTATTTT CSVGGAPPTDTQYF
- TRBJ1-1 TRBV7-9 - TGTGCCAGCAGTTGGCCGGGACAGAACACTGAAGCTTTCTTT CASSWPGQNTEAFF
- TRBJ2-1 TRBV10-3 TRBD2 TGTGCCATCAAGACTAGCTCTTACAATGAGCAGTTCTTC CAIKTSSYNEQFF
few TRBJ2-3 TRBV20-1 TRBD2 TGCAGTGCGCCCCGGGGGGGGTCCACAGATACGCAGTATTTT CSAPRGGSTDTQYF
- TRBJ1-1 TRBV2 - TGTGCCAGCAGTGAAACGGGATCGGGAGCTTTCTTT CASSETGSGAFF
- TRBJ2-1 TRBV20-1 - TGCAGTTCTAGTGGACAGTTAAGCTCCTACAATGAGCAGTTCTTC CSSSGQLSSYNEQFF
- TRBJ1-1 TRBV6-1 - TGTGCCAGCAGTCGAAGGGGGGGACTGAACACTGAAGCTTTCTTT CASSRRGGLNTEAFF
few TRBJ2-5 TRBV20-1 TRBD1 TGCAGTGCTACTCCCCCGTTGACAGGGGGAGAGACCCAGTACTTC CSATPPLTGGETQYF
- TRBJ2-1 TRBV3-1 - TGTACCAGCAGCCAAAGGGGAACGGGGGACAATGAGCAGTTCTTC CTSSQRGTGDNEQFF
- TRBJ2-1 TRBV3-1 TRBD1 TGTGCCAGCACACCGTTAGTCGGGACAGGGGCCTACAATGAGCAGTTCTTC CASTPLVGTGAYNEQFF
many TRBJ2-6 TRBV7-2 TRBD1 TGTGCCAGCAGCTTCGGGACAGCCCAAAAAAACTCTGGGGCCAACGTCCTGACTTTC CASSFGTAQKNSGANVLTF
few TRBJ2-1 TRBV20-1 TRBD2 TGCAGTGCTAGACGGACTAGCGGGGCACTTGAGCAGTTCTTC CSARRTSGALEQFF
few TRBJ2-3 TRBV7-2 TRBD2 TGTGCCAGCAGCCTCGAGGGAGCGGGAGGCACAGATACGCAGTATTTT CASSLEGAGGTDTQYF
once TRBJ2-1 TRBV25-1 TRBD2 TGTGCCAGCAGTGGCCGAACTAGCGGGAGGCCGAGCTCCTACAATGAGCAGTTCTTC CASSGRTSGRPSSYNEQFF
few TRBJ2-1 TRBV29-1 TRBD1 TGCAGCGGTTACAGGGGCCCCTACAATGAGCAGTTCTTC CSGYRGPYNEQFF
once TRBJ2-3 TRBV28 - TGTGCTAGCAGCCACACCGGTTGCCAATTCGTACTCTGCACAGATACGCAGTATTTT CASSHTGCQFVLCTDTQYF
- TRBJ2-7 TRBV6-5 - TGTGCCAGCAGTTACTCTTATAGGGGGTCCTACGAGCAGTACTTC CASSYSYRGSYEQYF
- TRBJ2-3 TRBV11-3 - TGTGCCAGCAGCAACCCGGGTGATACGCAGTATTTT CASSNPGDTQYF
- TRBJ2-1 TRBV14 - TGTGCCAGCAGCCAAGGATCCGGGGCAGGGCTCTACAATGAGCAGTTCTTC CASSQGSGAGLYNEQFF
few TRBJ2-6 TRBV10-2 TRBD1 TGCGCCAGCAGTGGTTTTGGGACAGGGGGCTCTGGGGCCAACGTCCTGACTTTC CASSGFGTGGSGANVLTF
many TRBJ2-1 TRBV3-1 TRBD2 TGTGCCAGCAGTCGCGGACTAGCGGTCCACAATGAGCAGTTCTTC CASSRGLAVHNEQFF
few TRBJ2-7 TRBV27 - TGTGCCAGCAGGGGCGAGAACTACGAGCAGTACTTC CASRGENYEQYF
few TRBJ2-7 TRBV7-2 TRBD2 TGTGCCAGCAGCCCGACTAGCGGAGCGACCAGCTCCTACGAGCAGTACTTC CASSPTSGATSSYEQYF
many TRBJ2-3 TRBV9 - TGTGCCAGCAGCCTGGTTAGTACAGATACGCAGTATTTT CASSLVSTDTQYF
many TRBJ2-5 TRBV5-1 - TGCGCCAGCAGTACCGGACGAGTCAAATCGGAGACCCAGTACTTC CASSTGRVKSETQYF
- TRBJ1-2 TRBV9 TRBD1 TGTGCCAGCAGCGTAACCGGACAGGGGTTTCATGGCTACACCTTC CASSVTGQGFHGYTF
- TRBJ2-3 TRBV5-1 TRBD1 TGCGCCAACAGACAGGGATCGCCAGATACGCAGTATTTT CANRQGSPDTQYF
- TRBJ2-1 TRBV10-3 TRBD2 TGTGCCATCAGCGGACTAGCGGGAGAGGAGCAGTTCTTC CAISGLAGEEQFF
many TRBJ2-5 TRBV29-1 TRBD1 TGCAGCGTTGTCAGGGACAGGGGCAAGGCGACCCAGTACTTC CSVVRDRGKATQYF
- TRBJ2-4 TRBV7-9 - TGTGCCAGCAGCACAGACAGGGATCGGGGGAACATTCAGTACTTC CASSTDRDRGNIQYF
- TRBJ2-5 TRBV20-1 - TGCAGTGCTCAGGTTCCCCCGGCCCAGTACTTC CSAQVPPAQYF
- TRBJ1-5 TRBV12-3/TRBV12-4 TRBD1 TGTGCCAGCAGTTTTGGGACAGATAGCAATCAGCCCCAGCATTTT CASSFGTDSNQPQHF
- TRBJ2-2 TRBV12-3/TRBV12-4 - TGTGCCAGCACCTTGGCGGGTCGGAACACCGGGGAGCTGTTTTTT CASTLAGRNTGELFF
- TRBJ1-4 TRBV18 - TGTGCCAGCTCACCCCGGGACGGGACAACTAATGAAAAACTGTTTTTT CASSPRDGTTNEKLFF